One T cell receptor (beta chain) is described in this entry. Its antigen remains unknown. These data originate in a study of OX40 agonist ivuxolimab in advanced cancers. About the study: The patients received ivuxolimab by intravenous route every 2 weeks at 0.01 to 10 mg/kg.

CDR1 is MNHNY, CDR2 SVGAGI, per germline (reference sequence). After removal of 6 bases from V and 0 bases from J, the junction contained 5 bases not matched to a gene. This CDR3 is 14 amino acids long. Autoimmune disease history or systemic immunosuppression meant exclusion. Findings and limits, study-wide: With doses of 0.1 to 3.0 mg/kg, CD4+ and CD8+ blood T cells had undergone clonal expansion by week 6. The study found that CD8+ T cells averaged more expanded clones than CD4+.

Sequencing was performed with immunoSEQ multiplex PCR; in TCRdb, only in-frame clones are kept and a portion is missing. This sample has 55,000 to 90,000 clones, with 88% found just once. This TCR was sampled from an adult with an advanced solid tumor such as melanoma, head and neck, liver or kidney cancer. The chain has TRBV6-6 and TRBJ2-7, with 7 nucleotides matching TRBD1. Specimen: CD4+ or CD8+ T cells sorted from blood, collected in a trial of the OX40 agonist ivuxolimab. Here the CDR3 reads CASSRDRASYEQYF. CDR3 nucleotide sequence: TGTGCCAGCAGCAGGGACAGAGCCTCCTACGAGCAGTACTTC.